The 23 T cell receptor beta chains reported below all come from one sample, sequenced in a study of OX40 agonist ivuxolimab in advanced cancers. The method was immunoSEQ multiplex PCR; TCRdb's version includes in-frame clones alone and lacks a portion of them. The sample contains fewer than 90,000 clones, 88% of which appear only once. Sequenced material: CD4+ or CD8+ T cells sorted from blood, taken in a trial of the OX40 agonist ivuxolimab. The receptors were gathered from an adult with an advanced solid tumor such as melanoma, head and neck, liver or kidney cancer.

This clone was detected only once. The V call is TRBV7-9, the J call TRBJ1-1; D gene unclear. CDR3 length: 14 residues. Germline V gene lookup returns CDR1 SEHNR and CDR2 FQNEAQ (reference sequence). The V and J ends lost 1 base and 3 bases respectively, with 9 bases between them. The CDR3 loop reads CASSLGTVDTEAFF. The DNA for the CDR3 is TGTGCCAGCAGCTTAGGGACCGTAGACACTGAAGCTTTCTTT. The full variable domain, in which reference TRBV7-9 and TRBJ1-1 provide the parts outside the CDR3, is DTGVSQNPRHKITKRGQNVTFRCDPISEHNRLYWYRQTLGQGPEFLTYFQNEAQLEKSRLLSDRFSAERPKGSFSTLEIQRTEQGDSAMYLCASSLGTVDTEAFFGQGTRLTVV.

This chain connects TRBV11-2 to TRBJ1-2; maybe TRBD1 (6 bases). V lost 0 bases, J lost 7 bases, and 21 bases lay in between. The CDR3 runs to 17 residues. Germline V gene sequence: CDR1 SGHAT, CDR2 FQNNGV. The CDR3: CASSLDRSAMGAIGYTF. In DNA, the CDR3 is TGTGCCAGCAGCTTAGATCGGTCGGCGATGGGGGCTATTGGCTACACCTTC. The variable domain in full, completed from reference TRBV11-2 and TRBJ1-2, reads EAGVAQSPRYKIIEKRQSVAFWCNPISGHATLYWYQQILGQGPKLLIQFQNNGVVDDSQLPKDRFSAERLKGVDSTLKIQPAKLEDSAVYLCASSLDRSAMGAIGYTFGSGTRLTVV.

The chain recombines TRBV23-1 with TRBJ2-7; TRBD1 aligns across 11 bases. TRBV23-1 carries the ORF label, with uncertain function. After removal of 4 bases from V and 2 bases from J, the junction contained 16 bases not matched to a gene. This CDR3 is built from 19 residues. The CDR3: CASSPPLWTGGSPAYEQYF. The CDR3 nucleotides read TGCGCCAGCAGTCCCCCGCTTTGGACAGGGGGCTCCCCTGCCTACGAGCAGTACTTC.

This chain links TRBV28 with TRBJ2-1; possibly TRBD1 for D (5 bases). Germline CDR1 is MDHEN and CDR2 is SYDVKM. V gave up 2 bases and J gave up 9 bases, with 17 bases separating them. The CDR3 totals 15 residues. The chain's CDR3 is CASSLPRVSAREQFF. DNA of the CDR3: TGTGCCAGCAGTTTACCCAGGGTCAGCGCGCGTGAGCAGTTCTTC.

The rearrangement links TRBV2 to TRBJ1-4; tentative D call: TRBD1 (6 bases). The V end was cut by 7 bases, the J end by 3 bases, with 12 bases between. CDR3 length equals 14 residues. Germline V CDR1 and CDR2: SNHLY, FYNNEI. Written as DNA, the CDR3 is TGTGCCAGCAAGGGGGGTCCCCCTAATGAAAAACTGTTTTTT. As protein: CASKGGPPNEKLFF.

The rearrangement links TRBV18 to TRBJ2-3; 7 bases are a match to TRBD2. CDR1 and CDR2 (germline): KGHSH, LQKENI. Unmatched junction bases numbered 11, after V lost 6 bases and J lost 8 bases. The CDR3 has 14 amino acids. The CDR3 sequence: CASSPTSRRGTQYF. CDR3 in DNA: TGTGCCAGCTCTCCGACTAGCAGGCGGGGTACGCAGTATTTT.

The chain combines TRBV11-2 with TRBJ2-7; D remains unclear. Germline V gene data show CDR1 as SGHAT and CDR2 as FQNNGV. The CDR3 consists of 10 residues. V gave up 10 bases and J gave up 7 bases, with 11 bases separating them. The CDR3 loop is CAIHDPEQYF. CDR3 nucleotide sequence: TGTGCCATCCATGACCCGGAGCAGTACTTC.

The rearrangement links TRBV5-4 to TRBJ1-2; TRBD1 agrees at 9 bases. This CDR3 has 15 amino acids. J was trimmed by 3 bases and V by 0 bases; bases with no gene match: 3. The germline V gene encodes CDR1 SGHNT and CDR2 YYREEE (reference sequence). CDR3 in amino acids: CASSLGGQGHYGYTF. The CDR3 region has the DNA TGTGCCAGCAGCTTGGGGGGACAGGGACACTATGGCTACACCTTC.

V usage is TRBV7-2 and J usage is TRBJ1-2; maybe TRBD1 (6 bases). The CDR3 consists of 15 residues. Looked up from germline, CDR1 is SGHTA and CDR2 is FQGNSA. V was clipped by 3 bases and J by 0 bases, with 11 bases between them. The CDR3 spells CASSFGGQANYGYTF. The CDR3 coding sequence is TGTGCCAGCAGCTTTGGGGGGCAGGCTAACTATGGCTACACCTTC. The entire variable domain, with the rest obtained from reference TRBV7-2 and TRBJ1-2, is as follows: GAGVSQSPSNKVTEKGKDVELRCDPISGHTALYWYRQSLGQGLEFLIYFQGNSAPDKSGLPSDRFSAERTGGSVSTLTIQRTQQEDSAVYLCASSFGGQANYGYTFGSGTRLTVV.

The chain is built from TRBV5-1 and TRBJ1-5; D is unclear. Trimming pared 0 bases from V and 4 bases from J, leaving 5 bases between. CDR1 is SGHRS, CDR2 YFSETQ, per germline. The CDR3 consists of 13 residues. This CDR3 reads CASSLDLNQPQHF. CDR3 bases: TGCGCCAGCAGCTTGGACCTAAATCAGCCCCAGCATTTT.

The chain joins TRBV19 to TRBJ2-7, with a weak D call TRBD1 (5 bases). CDR3 length: 14 amino acids. V was cut by 6 bases and J by 5 bases, with 17 bases left in between. Per germline, CDR1 LNHDA and CDR2 SQIVND (reference sequence). CDR3 sequence (DNA): TGTGCCAGTAGGGCCGAGACTTGGGGCGACGAGCAGTACTTC. Translation gives CASRAETWGDEQYF.

The J gene is TRBJ1-4, the V gene TRBV10-3; D is perhaps TRBD1 (5 bases). The germline V and J ends were trimmed by 2 bases and 7 bases, with 17 bases remaining between them. The CDR3 spans 16 residues. From germline, CDR1 is ENHRY and CDR2 SYGVKD. The CDR3 sequence is CAISEGGASRGEKLFF. The DNA for the CDR3 is TGTGCCATCAGTGAGGGTGGGGCCTCAAGGGGTGAAAAACTGTTTTTT.

This chain uses TRBV2 with TRBJ1-5; TRBD1 aligns across 8 bases. Germline V CDR1 and CDR2: SNHLY, FYNNEI. The CDR3 totals 15 residues. With 0 bases clipped from V and 7 bases from J, the junction kept 5 bases outside the gene matches. The DNA of the CDR3 is TGTGCCAGCAGTGAAGCAGAGACAGGGGAACAGCCCCAGCATTTT. As protein: CASSEAETGEQPQHF.

This clone was seen only a few times. This sequence joins TRBV2 and TRBJ1-5, with 7 bases identical to TRBD1. The CDR3 is made up of 14 amino acids. With 7 bases clipped from V and 4 bases from J, the junction kept 7 bases outside the gene matches. Looked up from germline, CDR1 is SNHLY and CDR2 is FYNNEI. This CDR3 reads CASTRTGGNQPQHF. CDR3 DNA: TGTGCCAGCACCAGGACAGGAGGAAATCAGCCCCAGCATTTT.

CDR3 protein: CASSFNLEGLGYTF. The CDR3 bases are TGTGCCAGCAGCTTCAACCTGGAAGGGCTTGGCTACACCTTC. This rearrangement joins TRBV5-4 to TRBJ1-2; no clear D gene. Trimming shortened V by 2 bases and J by 7 bases, and 15 bases separated the two germline ends. The CDR3 length is 14 residues. The V gene's germline CDR1 is SGHNT and CDR2 YYREEE (reference sequence).

The J gene is TRBJ2-1, the V gene TRBV4-1, with 7 positions matching TRBD1. This CDR3 contains 12 residues. The germline CDR1 and CDR2 sequences are MGHRA and YSYEKL. V trimming: 6 bases; J trimming: 7 bases; junction bases outside the gene matches: 3. Here the CDR3 DNA reads TGCGCCAGCAGGCTGGACAGGAATGAGCAGTTCTTC. It translates to CASRLDRNEQFF.

This clone was observed a handful of times. V usage is TRBV5-6 and J usage is TRBJ2-5; 8 bases agree with TRBD1. From germline, CDR1 is SGHDT and CDR2 YYEEEE. This CDR3 region has 14 residues. V was pared by 1 base and J by 5 bases, with 4 bases of the junction left unmatched. CDR3 residues: CASSLSGGAETQYF. The CDR3, as DNA: TGTGCCAGCAGCTTGTCAGGGGGCGCGGAGACCCAGTACTTC.

CDR3 region: CASSERLQETQYF. DNA for the CDR3: TGCGCCAGCAGTGAACGGCTGCAAGAGACCCAGTACTTC. The chain employs TRBV10-1 and TRBJ2-5; no firm D call. This CDR3 has 13 amino acids. Looked up from germline, CDR1 is WNHNN and CDR2 is SYGVQD (reference sequence). V was cut by 3 bases and J by 2 bases, with 7 bases left in between.

The chain carries TRBV5-5 and TRBJ2-3; 9 bases align to TRBD2. CDR1 and CDR2 (germline): SGHKS, YYEKEE (reference sequence). The CDR3 runs 16 residues. V trimming: 0 bases; J trimming: 4 bases; junction bases outside the gene matches: 6. The CDR3 sequence: CASSLEVTSGPDTQYF. CDR3 nucleotides: TGTGCCAGCAGCTTGGAGGTGACTAGCGGCCCAGATACGCAGTATTTT.

The chain joins TRBV18 to TRBJ2-5, with D maybe TRBD2 (5 bases). This CDR3 has 13 amino acids. From germline, CDR1 is KGHSH and CDR2 LQKENI. With 6 bases removed from V and 4 bases from J, the gap between germline ends came to 12 bases. The CDR3 nucleotides are TGTGCCAGCTCCGCCGAGCGGAGAGAGACCCAGTACTTC. Protein: CASSAERRETQYF.

The chain links TRBV30 to TRBJ2-3; a possible D gene is TRBD2 (6 bases). CDR3 length: 13 residues. Trimming shortened V by 3 bases and J by 0 bases, and 7 bases separated the two germline ends. From germline, CDR1 is GTSNPN and CDR2 SVGIG (reference sequence). CDR3 sequence (DNA): TGTGCCTGGAGGGGAGGAAGCACAGATACGCAGTATTTT. Amino acid sequence: CAWRGGSTDTQYF.

The rearrangement links TRBV19 to TRBJ1-6; 9 bases line up with TRBD1. Germline lookup yields CDR1 LNHDA and CDR2 SQIVND (reference sequence). The CDR3 totals 13 residues. Trimming took 5 bases from V and 10 from J; bases not matched to a gene: 3. In DNA, the CDR3 is TGTGCCAGTAGTCCGACAGGGGGATCACCCCTCCACTTT. It codes for CASSPTGGSPLHF.

J is TRBJ2-5 and V is TRBV19; 8 bases agree with TRBD2. The CDR3 has 15 amino acids. With 5 bases clipped from V and 4 bases from J, the junction kept 9 bases outside the gene matches. The V gene's germline CDR1 is LNHDA and CDR2 SQIVND (reference sequence). CDR3 DNA sequence: TGTGCCAGTAGTGTACGACTAGCGTGGGGAGAGACCCAGTACTTC. It is translated as CASSVRLAWGETQYF. Full variable domain (rest looked up from reference TRBV19 and TRBJ2-5): DGGITQSPKYLFRKEGQNVTLSCEQNLNHDAMYWYRQDPGQGLRLIYYSQIVNDFQKGDIAEGYSVSREKKESFPLTVTSAQKNPTAFYLCASSVRLAWGETQYFGPGTRLLVL.